The 17 T cell receptor beta chains listed next were all sequenced from one sample in a study of Ad26.COV2.S vaccination and SARS-CoV-2 variants. Sequencing used immunoSEQ multiplex PCR; TCRdb keeps in-frame clones, though not all of them. The sample has around 300,000 clones; 88% are singletons. This sample's treatment: about 20 received Ad26.COV2.S at low or high dose, single or two shots; several received placebo; per-sample allocation not given. Specimens were obtained on day 63 following the first vaccine or placebo injection. Source: peripheral blood, taken in a trial of Ad26.COV2.S vaccine versus placebo. The receptors come from a person aged 18 to 65 who received the Ad26.COV2.S COVID-19 vaccine or a placebo.

Concerning this clone itself: Relative to the germline gene, one junction end is altered; a read error may explain this. J is TRBJ1-1 and V is TRBV29-1; 8 bases agree with TRBD1. This CDR3 contains 12 residues. The germline gives CDR1 SQVTM, CDR2 ANQGSEA. The CDR3 loop is CSVGDGQGEARF. DNA for the CDR3: TGCAGCGTTGGAGACGGACAGGGTGAGGCTCGATTT.

The table lists this clone with a few counts. This rearrangement joins TRBV5-1 to TRBJ2-1; D unclear. Trimming shortened V by 6 bases and J by 3 bases, and 4 bases separated the two germline ends. In germline, CDR1 is SGHRS, CDR2 YFSETQ. The CDR3 runs to 11 residues. The DNA of the CDR3 is TGCGCCAGCACGAACTACAATGAGCAGTTCTTC. Protein product: CASTNYNEQFF.

The CDR3 region has the DNA TGCAGCGTTATCCCCCAGGACTATCGGTACGAGCAGTACTTC. This codes for CSVIPQDYRYEQYF. The chain links TRBV29-1 to TRBJ2-7; D is perhaps TRBD2 (6 bases). The length of the CDR3 is 14 residues. Trimming shortened V by 5 bases and J by 4 bases, and 18 bases separated the two germline ends. Germline CDR1 is SQVTM and CDR2 is ANQGSEA.

The sample holds a few counts of this clone. CDR3 in DNA: TGTGCCAGCATCTCAGGGATGTACAATGAGCAGTTCTTC. Amino acids: CASISGMYNEQFF. This chain uses TRBV7-8 with TRBJ2-1; perhaps TRBD1 as D (5 bases). The CDR3 is 13 residues long. V was shortened by 7 bases and J by 4 bases, with 11 bases between the two germline ends. Germline V lookup: CDR1 SGHVS, CDR2 FQNEAQ.

Only one count was recorded for this clone. The chain has TRBV9 and TRBJ1-4; the D is unclear. Germline CDR1 SGDLS, CDR2 YYNGEE. Trimming left V 4 bases short and J 3 bases short, with 10 bases between. This CDR3 has 14 residues. The CDR3 region is CASSLGGPNEKLFF. The CDR3 coding sequence is TGTGCCAGCAGCCTGGGTGGGCCTAATGAAAAACTGTTTTTT.

The chain employs TRBV6-1 and TRBJ2-1; D unresolved. Trimming left V 1 base short and J 5 bases short, with 12 bases between. The CDR3 has 15 residues. Per germline, CDR1 MNHNS and CDR2 SASEGT. CDR3 sequence (DNA): TGTGCCAGCAGTGAAGGAATAAAGAAGAACAATGAGCAGTTCTTC. Residues: CASSEGIKKNNEQFF.

The rearrangement uses TRBV18 and TRBJ2-5, with D possibly called TRBD1 or TRBD2 (6 bases each). The ends were cut back, 6 bases at V and 4 bases at J, with 18 bases in the middle. The CDR3 has 15 amino acids. Germline assignment: CDR1 KGHSH and CDR2 LQKENI. CDR3 region: CASSKGGGLGETQYF. CDR3 coding DNA: TGTGCCAGCTCCAAAGGAGGGGGGCTGGGAGAGACCCAGTACTTC.

The genes are TRBV29-1 and TRBJ2-7; 8 nucleotides match TRBD2. V gave up 5 bases and J gave up 3 bases; unmatched junction bases: 9. Germline CDR1 reads SQVTM; CDR2 reads ANQGSEA. CDR3 size: 14 residues. CDR3 region: CSVYGGASRYEQYF. For the CDR3, the DNA is TGCAGCGTTTACGGGGGGGCAAGCCGCTACGAGCAGTACTTC.

This clone was picked up one time. This rearrangement joins TRBV6-1 to TRBJ1-2; D is uncertain. CDR1 is MNHNS, CDR2 SASEGT, per germline. Trimming took 4 bases from V and 2 from J, leaving 23 bases between them. This CDR3 spans 18 amino acids. The CDR3 is CASSVLSGLLPSNYGYTF. The CDR3 nucleotides read TGTGCCAGCAGTGTTCTGTCTGGACTCCTCCCAAGCAACTATGGCTACACCTTC.

The chain recombines TRBV4-1 with TRBJ2-1; TRBD2 aligns across 10 bases. J was trimmed by 0 bases and V by 0 bases; bases with no gene match: 14. CDR1 is MGHRA, CDR2 YSYEKL, per germline. This CDR3 is built from 21 residues. The CDR3 is CASSQEGSRTSGLSSYNEQFF. The CDR3 nucleotides are TGCGCCAGCAGCCAAGAGGGCTCCCGGACTAGCGGTTTAAGCTCCTACAATGAGCAGTTCTTC.

This chain links TRBV13 with TRBJ1-2; D may be TRBD1 (5 bases). Germline lookup yields CDR1 PRHDT and CDR2 FYEKMQ (reference sequence). The V gene lost 2 bases and the J gene lost 0 bases, with 7 bases spanning the gap. The CDR3 totals 14 residues. The CDR3 sequence is CASSLQGPNYGYTF. In DNA form, the CDR3 reads TGTGCCAGCAGCTTACAGGGACCTAACTATGGCTACACCTTC.

On this clone: Other nucleotide sequences in the sample specify the same CDR3. The chain is built from TRBV20-1 and TRBJ1-1, with no clear D. Germline V gene sequence: CDR1 DFQATT, CDR2 SNEGSKA (reference sequence). Trimming removed 4 bases from V and 0 bases from J, with 0 bases in between. The CDR3 loop spans 10 amino acids. Here the CDR3 DNA reads TGCAGTGCTATGAACACTGAAGCTTTCTTT. Encoded protein: CSAMNTEAFF.

The chain couples TRBV2 to TRBJ2-2; D is possibly TRBD2 (6 bases). The V end lost 3 bases, the J end lost 8 bases, and 16 bases lay between the germline ends. This CDR3 is built from 15 residues. The germline V gene has CDR1 SNHLY and CDR2 FYNNEI. CDR3 protein: CASSELRPGGGELFF. The CDR3 DNA reads TGTGCCAGCAGTGAGCTTCGACCCGGAGGGGGGGAGCTGTTTTTT.

In this sample, this clone turned up a few times. The chain uses TRBV6-5 and TRBJ1-1; maybe TRBD1 (5 bases). The germline V gene encodes CDR1 MNHEY and CDR2 SVGAGI. The V end was cut by 6 bases, the J end by 5 bases, with 19 bases between. The CDR3 covers 15 residues. For the CDR3, the DNA is TGTGCCAGCAGATACCTGGGCGGGACGATGACTGAAGCTTTCTTT. This codes for CASRYLGGTMTEAFF.

The rearrangement joins TRBV4-3 to TRBJ2-1; TRBD1 agrees at 9 bases. CDR1 LGHNA and CDR2 YSLEER come from the germline V gene. This CDR3 spans 16 amino acids. The V segment lost 1 base and the J segment 4 bases; nucleotides outside the gene matches: 5. The DNA of the CDR3 is TGCGCCAGCAGCCAAGCCACAGGGGGCTCATACAATGAGCAGTTCTTC. As protein: CASSQATGGSYNEQFF.

The gene calls are TRBV6-5 and TRBJ2-7, with a weak D call TRBD1 (5 bases). Germline V gives CDR1 MNHEY, CDR2 SVGAGI. V lost 0 bases and J lost 5, with 14 bases in between. This CDR3 comprises 15 residues. CDR3 region: CASSYSQGPLNEQYF. DNA of the CDR3: TGTGCCAGCAGTTACTCGCAGGGCCCTCTGAACGAGCAGTACTTC.

V usage is TRBV27 and J usage is TRBJ1-1; 7 bases are shared with TRBD1. The germline V gene has CDR1 MNHEY and CDR2 SMNVEV (reference sequence). The CDR3 consists of 14 residues. The V gene end was trimmed by 6 bases and the J gene end by 4 bases; junction bases not matched to a gene: 8. CDR3 protein: CASRTATGITEAFF. In nucleotides, the CDR3 is TGTGCCAGCAGGACCGCGACAGGGATCACTGAAGCTTTCTTT.